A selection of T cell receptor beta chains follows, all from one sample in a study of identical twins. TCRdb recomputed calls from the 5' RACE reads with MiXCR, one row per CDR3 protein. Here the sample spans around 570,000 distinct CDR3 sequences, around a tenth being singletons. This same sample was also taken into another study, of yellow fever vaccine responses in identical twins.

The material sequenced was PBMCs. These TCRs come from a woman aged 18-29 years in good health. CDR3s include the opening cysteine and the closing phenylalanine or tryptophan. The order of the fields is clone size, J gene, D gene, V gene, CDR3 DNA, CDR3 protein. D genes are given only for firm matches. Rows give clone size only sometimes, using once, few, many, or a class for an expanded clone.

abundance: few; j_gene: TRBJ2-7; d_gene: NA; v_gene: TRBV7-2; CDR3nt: TGTGCCAGCAGCCCTCCGAGGCCAAACCCCCACGAGCAGTACTTC; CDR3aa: CASSPPRPNPHEQYF
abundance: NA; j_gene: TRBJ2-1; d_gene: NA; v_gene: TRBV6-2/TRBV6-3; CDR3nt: TGTGCCAGCAGTTACTTTCCCTTGGCTTTAATAACAGACAATGAGCAGTTCTTC; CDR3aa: CASSYFPLALITDNEQFF
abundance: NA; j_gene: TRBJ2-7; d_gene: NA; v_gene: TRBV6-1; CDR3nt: TGTGCCAGCAGTGACGTCATGGGGGCAGCTTACGAGCAGTACTTC; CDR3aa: CASSDVMGAAYEQYF
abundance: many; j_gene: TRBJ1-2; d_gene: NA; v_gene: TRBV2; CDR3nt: TGTGCCAGCAGTGAGTACAGAAACTATGGCTACACCTTC; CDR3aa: CASSEYRNYGYTF
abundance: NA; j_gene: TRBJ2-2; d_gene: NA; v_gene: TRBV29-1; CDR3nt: TGCAGCGTTCAAGGGACCACCGGGGAGCTGTTTTTT; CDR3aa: CSVQGTTGELFF
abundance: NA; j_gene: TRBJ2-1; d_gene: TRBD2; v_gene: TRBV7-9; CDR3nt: TGTGCCAGCAGCCCACAGGGACTAGCGGGAGGGAATGAGCAGTTCTTC; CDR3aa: CASSPQGLAGGNEQFF
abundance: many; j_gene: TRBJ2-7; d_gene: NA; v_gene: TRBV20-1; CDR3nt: TGCAGTGCTAGAGACCCAATAACATCCTACGAGCAGTACTTC; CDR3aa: CSARDPITSYEQYF
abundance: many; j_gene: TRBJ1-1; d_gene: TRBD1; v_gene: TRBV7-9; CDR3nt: TGTGCCAGCAGTTTCCAGGGGGCCTCTGAAGCTTTCTTT; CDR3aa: CASSFQGASEAFF
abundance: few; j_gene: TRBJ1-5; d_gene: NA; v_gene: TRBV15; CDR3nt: TGTGCCACCAGCAGAGATGGAAGGGGTGATCAGCCCCAGCATTTT; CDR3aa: CATSRDGRGDQPQHF
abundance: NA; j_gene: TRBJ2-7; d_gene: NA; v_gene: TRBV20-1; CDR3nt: TGCAGTGTGGGGGCACTTAAAGACGAGCAGTACTTC; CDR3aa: CSVGALKDEQYF
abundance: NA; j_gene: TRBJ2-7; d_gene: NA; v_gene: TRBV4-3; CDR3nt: TGCGCCAGCAGCCCCACGGCGGGACGCGAGCAGTACTTC; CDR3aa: CASSPTAGREQYF
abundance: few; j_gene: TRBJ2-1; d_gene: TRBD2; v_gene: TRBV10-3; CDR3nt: TGTGCCATCAGTGAATGGGGACTAGCGGGAGAGAATGAGCAGTTCTTC; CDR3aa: CAISEWGLAGENEQFF
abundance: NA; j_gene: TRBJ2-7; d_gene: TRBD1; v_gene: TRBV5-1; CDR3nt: TGCGCCAGCAGCCCTGGGGGGACAGGGGCCTACGAGCAGTACTTC; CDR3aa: CASSPGGTGAYEQYF
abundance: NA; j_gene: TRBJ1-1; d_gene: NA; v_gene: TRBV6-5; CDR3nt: TGTGCCAGCCACAGGGATACTGAAGCTTTCTTT; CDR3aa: CASHRDTEAFF
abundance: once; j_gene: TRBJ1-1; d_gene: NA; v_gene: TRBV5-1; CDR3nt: TGCGCCAGCAGCTTGGGGGTTGGATTGAACACTGAAGCTTTCTTT; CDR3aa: CASSLGVGLNTEAFF
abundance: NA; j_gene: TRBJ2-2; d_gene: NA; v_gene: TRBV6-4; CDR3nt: TGTGCCAGCAGTGACGAGTTCGCAGCGGGCGGGGAGCTGTTTTTT; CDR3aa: CASSDEFAAGGELFF
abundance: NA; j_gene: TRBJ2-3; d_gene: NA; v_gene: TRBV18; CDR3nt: TGTGCCAGCTCACACGAGGCTGGGAGCACAGATACGCAGTATTTT; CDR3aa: CASSHEAGSTDTQYF
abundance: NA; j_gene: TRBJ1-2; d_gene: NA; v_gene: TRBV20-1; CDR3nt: TGCAGTGCTAGAGATCATGTGAAGGGAAGCGGTGGCGGCTACACCTTC; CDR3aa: CSARDHVKGSGGGYTF
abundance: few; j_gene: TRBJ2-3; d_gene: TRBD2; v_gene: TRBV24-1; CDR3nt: TGTGCCACCAGTGCGAGGAGACTAGCGGGAGTGGTGGATACGCAGTATTTT; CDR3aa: CATSARRLAGVVDTQYF
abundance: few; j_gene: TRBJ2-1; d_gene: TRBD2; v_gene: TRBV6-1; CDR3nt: TGTGCCAGCAGTCGCCTCCCGGGACTAGCAAAGGATGAGCAGTTCTTC; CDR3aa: CASSRLPGLAKDEQFF
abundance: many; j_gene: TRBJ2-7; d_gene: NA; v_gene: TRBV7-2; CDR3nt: TGTGCCAGCAGCTTTAATGGAGGGTACGAGCAGTACTTC; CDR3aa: CASSFNGGYEQYF
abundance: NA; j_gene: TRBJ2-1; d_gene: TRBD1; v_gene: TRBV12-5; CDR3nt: TGTGCTAGTGGTACGGGACAGGGGGCTGTGGGGGTGCAGTTCTTC; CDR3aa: CASGTGQGAVGVQFF
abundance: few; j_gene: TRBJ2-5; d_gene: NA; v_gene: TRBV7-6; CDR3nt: TGTGCCAGCAGCTTGGTGGGAGTGGTCCAAGAGACCCAGTACTTC; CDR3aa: CASSLVGVVQETQYF
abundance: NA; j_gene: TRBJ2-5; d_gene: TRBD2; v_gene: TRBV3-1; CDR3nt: TGTGCCAGCAGCCAAGCTGCGGGGGGCGGAGGGGAGACCCAGTACTTC; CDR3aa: CASSQAAGGGGETQYF
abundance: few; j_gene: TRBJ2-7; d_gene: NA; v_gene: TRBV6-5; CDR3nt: TGTGCCAGCAGTTACTCGTACAGCAGGATCTACGAGCAGTACTTC; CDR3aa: CASSYSYSRIYEQYF
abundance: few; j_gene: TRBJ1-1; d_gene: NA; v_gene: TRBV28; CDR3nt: TGTGCCAGCACCGCCGGAGGGACCGACACTGAAGCTTTCTTT; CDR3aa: CASTAGGTDTEAFF
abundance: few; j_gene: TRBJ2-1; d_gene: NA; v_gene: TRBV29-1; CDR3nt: TGCAGCGCCGACGGGGTTTCGGAGCAGTTCTTC; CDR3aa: CSADGVSEQFF
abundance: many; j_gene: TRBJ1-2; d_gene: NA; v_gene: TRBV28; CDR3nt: TGTGCCAGCAGTTTAATTGTCAGCTGGAACTATGGCTACACCTTC; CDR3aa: CASSLIVSWNYGYTF
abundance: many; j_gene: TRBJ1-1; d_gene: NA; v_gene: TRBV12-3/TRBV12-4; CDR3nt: TGTGCCAGCAGTTTTCCCGCCGGGGGGACTGAAGCTTTCTTT; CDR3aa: CASSFPAGGTEAFF
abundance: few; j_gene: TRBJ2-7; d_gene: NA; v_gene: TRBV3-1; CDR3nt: TGTGCCAGCAGCCAATATCGGGGGTCCCACGAGCAGTACTTC; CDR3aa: CASSQYRGSHEQYF
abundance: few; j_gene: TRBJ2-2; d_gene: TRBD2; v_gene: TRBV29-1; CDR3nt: TGCAGCGGAACTAGCGCAGCCGGGGAGCTGTTTTTT; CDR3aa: CSGTSAAGELFF
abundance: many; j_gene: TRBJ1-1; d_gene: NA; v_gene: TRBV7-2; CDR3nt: TGTGCCAGCAGCCTGACCGGACAGCGCATGAACACTGAAGCTTTCTTT; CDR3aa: CASSLTGQRMNTEAFF
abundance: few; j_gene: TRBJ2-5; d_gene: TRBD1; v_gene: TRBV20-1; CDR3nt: TGCAGTGCTAGTTTCGGGGACAGGACCCAGTACTTC; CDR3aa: CSASFGDRTQYF
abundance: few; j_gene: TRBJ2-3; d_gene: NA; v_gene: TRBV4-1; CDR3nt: TGCGCCAGCAGCCAAGCAAGTTCCCGCACAGATACGCAGTATTTT; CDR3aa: CASSQASSRTDTQYF
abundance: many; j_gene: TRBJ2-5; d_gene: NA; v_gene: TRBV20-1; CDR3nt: TGCAGTGCTAGGGGCCTAGCACAACAAGAGACCCAGTACTTC; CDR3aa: CSARGLAQQETQYF
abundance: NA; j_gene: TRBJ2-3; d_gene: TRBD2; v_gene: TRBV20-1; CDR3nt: TGCAGTGCTAGGGCCGGGACTAGTCGCACAGATACGCAGTATTTT; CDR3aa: CSARAGTSRTDTQYF
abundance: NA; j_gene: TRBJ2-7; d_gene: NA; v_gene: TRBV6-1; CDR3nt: TGTGCCAGCAGGGTGAGCGGCTCCTACGAGCAGTACTTC; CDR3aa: CASRVSGSYEQYF
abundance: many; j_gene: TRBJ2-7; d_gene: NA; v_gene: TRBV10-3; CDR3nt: TGTGCCATCAGTGATCCCGGGACACCTCCCTCCTACGAGCAGTACTTC; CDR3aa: CAISDPGTPPSYEQYF
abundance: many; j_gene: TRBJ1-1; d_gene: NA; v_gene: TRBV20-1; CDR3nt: TGCAGTGCTAGAGATGGGGGGGGCTGGACTGAAGCTTTCTTT; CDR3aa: CSARDGGGWTEAFF
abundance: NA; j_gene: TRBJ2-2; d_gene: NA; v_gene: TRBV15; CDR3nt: TGTGCCACCAGCTTCTCGGCAGGAAACACCGGGGAGCTGTTTTTT; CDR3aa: CATSFSAGNTGELFF
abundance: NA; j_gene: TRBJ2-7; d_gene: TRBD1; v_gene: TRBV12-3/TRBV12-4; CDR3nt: TGTGCCAGCAGTTTATCCAGTGCCGGGACAGGGAGGAGCTACGAGCAGTACTTC; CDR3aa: CASSLSSAGTGRSYEQYF
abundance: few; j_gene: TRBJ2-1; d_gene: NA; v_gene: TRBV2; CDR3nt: TGTGCCAGCACCGCCACTAATGGGGCCAATGAGCAGTTCTTC; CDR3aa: CASTATNGANEQFF
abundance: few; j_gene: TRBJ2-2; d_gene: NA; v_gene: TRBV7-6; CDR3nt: TGTGCCAGCAGTCGCACCCAACTAGTCGAAAGGCCCGACACCGGGGAGCTGTTTTTT; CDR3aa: CASSRTQLVERPDTGELFF
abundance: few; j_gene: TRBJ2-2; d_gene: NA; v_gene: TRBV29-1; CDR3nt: TGCAGCGTTATCAGGCAGGACAACACCGGGGAGCTGTTTTTT; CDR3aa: CSVIRQDNTGELFF
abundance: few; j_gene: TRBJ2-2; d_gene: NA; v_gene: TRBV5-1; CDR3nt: TGCGCCAGCAGCTTTGGAGGGGTCGTAGAGTCCGGGGAGCTGTTTTTT; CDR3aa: CASSFGGVVESGELFF
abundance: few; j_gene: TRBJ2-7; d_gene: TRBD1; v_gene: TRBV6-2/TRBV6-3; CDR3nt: TGTGCCAGCACTCCGTACGGGACAGGGTCCTACGAGCAGTACTTC; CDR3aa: CASTPYGTGSYEQYF
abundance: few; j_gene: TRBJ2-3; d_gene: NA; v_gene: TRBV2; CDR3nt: TGTGCCAGCAGCGAACCGGGACGGTCTTTCACAGATACGCAGTATTTT; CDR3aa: CASSEPGRSFTDTQYF
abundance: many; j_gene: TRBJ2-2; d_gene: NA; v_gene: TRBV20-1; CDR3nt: TGCAGTGCTAGCCTTCCCGGCGAAGCCGGGGAGCTGTTTTTT; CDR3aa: CSASLPGEAGELFF
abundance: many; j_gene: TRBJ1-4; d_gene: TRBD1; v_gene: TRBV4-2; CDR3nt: TGTGCCAGCAGCCCCGTGGGACAGGGTGATGAAAAACTGTTTTTT; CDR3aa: CASSPVGQGDEKLFF
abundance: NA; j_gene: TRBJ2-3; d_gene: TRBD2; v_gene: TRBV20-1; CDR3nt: TGCAGTGCTCCGGGACTAGCGGGAGAAGATACGCAGTATTTT; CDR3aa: CSAPGLAGEDTQYF